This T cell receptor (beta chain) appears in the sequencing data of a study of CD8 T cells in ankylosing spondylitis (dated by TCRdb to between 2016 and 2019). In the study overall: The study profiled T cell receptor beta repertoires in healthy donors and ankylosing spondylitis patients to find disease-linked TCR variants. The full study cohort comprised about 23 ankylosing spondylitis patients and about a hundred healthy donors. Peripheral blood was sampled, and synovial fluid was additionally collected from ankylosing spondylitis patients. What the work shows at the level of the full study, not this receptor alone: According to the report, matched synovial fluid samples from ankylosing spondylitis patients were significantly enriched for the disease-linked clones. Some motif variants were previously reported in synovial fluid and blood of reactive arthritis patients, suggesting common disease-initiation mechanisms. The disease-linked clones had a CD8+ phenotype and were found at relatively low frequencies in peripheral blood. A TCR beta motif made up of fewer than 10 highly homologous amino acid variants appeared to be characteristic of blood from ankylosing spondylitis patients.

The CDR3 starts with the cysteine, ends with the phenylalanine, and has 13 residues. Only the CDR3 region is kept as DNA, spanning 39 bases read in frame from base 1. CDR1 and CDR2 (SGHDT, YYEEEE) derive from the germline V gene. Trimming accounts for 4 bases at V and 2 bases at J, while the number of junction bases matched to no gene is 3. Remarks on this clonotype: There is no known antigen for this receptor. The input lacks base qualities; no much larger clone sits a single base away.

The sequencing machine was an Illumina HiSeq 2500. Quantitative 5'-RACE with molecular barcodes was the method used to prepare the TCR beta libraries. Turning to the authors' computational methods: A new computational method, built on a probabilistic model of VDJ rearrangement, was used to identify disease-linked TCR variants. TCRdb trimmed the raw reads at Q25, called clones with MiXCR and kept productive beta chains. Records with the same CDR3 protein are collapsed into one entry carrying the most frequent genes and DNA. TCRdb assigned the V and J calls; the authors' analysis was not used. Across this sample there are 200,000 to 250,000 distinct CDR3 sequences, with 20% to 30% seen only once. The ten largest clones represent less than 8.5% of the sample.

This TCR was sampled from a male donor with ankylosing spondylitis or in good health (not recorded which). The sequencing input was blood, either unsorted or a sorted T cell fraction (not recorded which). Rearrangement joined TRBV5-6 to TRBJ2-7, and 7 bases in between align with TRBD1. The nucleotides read TGTGCCAGCAGCCTCAGGGGGACCTACGAGCAGTACTTC. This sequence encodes CASSLRGTYEQYF.